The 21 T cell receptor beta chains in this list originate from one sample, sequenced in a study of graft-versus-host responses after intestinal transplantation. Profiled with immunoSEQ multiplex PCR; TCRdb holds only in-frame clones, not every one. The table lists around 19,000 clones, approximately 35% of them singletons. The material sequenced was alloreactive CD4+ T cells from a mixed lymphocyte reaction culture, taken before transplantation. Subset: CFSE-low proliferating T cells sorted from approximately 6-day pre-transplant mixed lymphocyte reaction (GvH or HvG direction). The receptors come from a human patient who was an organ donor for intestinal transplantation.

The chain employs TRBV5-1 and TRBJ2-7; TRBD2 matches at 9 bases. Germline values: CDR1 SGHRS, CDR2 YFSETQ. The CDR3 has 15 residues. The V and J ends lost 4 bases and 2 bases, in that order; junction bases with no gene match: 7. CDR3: CASSLGPSGTYEQYF. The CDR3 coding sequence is TGCGCCAGCAGCCTGGGTCCTAGCGGGACCTACGAGCAGTACTTC.

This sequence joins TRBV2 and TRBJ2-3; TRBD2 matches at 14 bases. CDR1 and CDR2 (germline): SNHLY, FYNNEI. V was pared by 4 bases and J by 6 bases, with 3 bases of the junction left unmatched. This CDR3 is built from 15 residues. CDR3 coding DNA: TGTGCCAGCAGTGTATGGACTAGCGGGAGGGATACGCAGTATTTT. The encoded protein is CASSVWTSGRDTQYF.

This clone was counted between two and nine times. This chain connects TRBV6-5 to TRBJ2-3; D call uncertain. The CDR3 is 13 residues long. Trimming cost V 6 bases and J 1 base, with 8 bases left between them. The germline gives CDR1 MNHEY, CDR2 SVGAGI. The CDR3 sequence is CASRPPGTDTQYF. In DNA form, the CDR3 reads TGTGCCAGCAGGCCCCCCGGCACAGATACGCAGTATTTT.

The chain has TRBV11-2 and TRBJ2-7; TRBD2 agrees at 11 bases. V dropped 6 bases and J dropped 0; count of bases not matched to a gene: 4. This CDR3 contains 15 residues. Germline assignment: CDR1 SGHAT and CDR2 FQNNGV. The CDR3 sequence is CASSPTSGSSYEQYF. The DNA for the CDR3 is TGTGCCAGCAGTCCCACTAGCGGGAGCTCCTACGAGCAGTACTTC.

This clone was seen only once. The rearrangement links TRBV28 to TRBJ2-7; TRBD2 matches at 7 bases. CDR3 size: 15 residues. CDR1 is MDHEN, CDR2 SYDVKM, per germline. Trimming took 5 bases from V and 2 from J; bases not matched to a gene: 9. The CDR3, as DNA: TGTGCCAGCAGTACCGTAGCGGGCCCTACCTACGAGCAGTACTTC. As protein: CASSTVAGPTYEQYF.

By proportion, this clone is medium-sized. This chain's CDR3 is CASSFRTGSYEQYF. For the CDR3, the DNA is TGTGCCAGCAGCTTCAGGACAGGCTCCTACGAGCAGTACTTC. The chain has TRBV7-2 and TRBJ2-7, with TRBD1 identical over 7 bases. This CDR3 has 14 residues. Germline loops: CDR1 SGHTA, CDR2 FQGNSA. The ends lost 3 bases at V and 0 bases at J; junction bases unmatched: 2.

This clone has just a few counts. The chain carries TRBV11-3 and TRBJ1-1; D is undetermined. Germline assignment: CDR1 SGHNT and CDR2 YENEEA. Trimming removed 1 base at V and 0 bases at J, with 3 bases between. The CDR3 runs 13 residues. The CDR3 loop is CASSLGVNTEAFF. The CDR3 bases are TGTGCCAGCAGCTTAGGGGTGAACACTGAAGCTTTCTTT. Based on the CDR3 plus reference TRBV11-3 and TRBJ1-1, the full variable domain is EAGVVQSPRYKIIEKKQPVAFWCNPISGHNTLYWYLQNLGQGPELLIRYENEEAVDDSQLPKDRFSAERLKGVDSTLKIQPAELGDSAVYLCASSLGVNTEAFFGQGTRLTVV.

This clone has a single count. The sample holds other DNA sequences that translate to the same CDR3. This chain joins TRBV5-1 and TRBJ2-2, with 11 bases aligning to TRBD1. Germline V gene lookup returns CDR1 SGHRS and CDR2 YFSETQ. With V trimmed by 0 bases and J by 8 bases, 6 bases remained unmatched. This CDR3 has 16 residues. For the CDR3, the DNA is TGCGCCAGCAGCTTGGTTGGGACAGGGGGTCGAGGGGAGCTGTTTTTT. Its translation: CASSLVGTGGRGELFF.

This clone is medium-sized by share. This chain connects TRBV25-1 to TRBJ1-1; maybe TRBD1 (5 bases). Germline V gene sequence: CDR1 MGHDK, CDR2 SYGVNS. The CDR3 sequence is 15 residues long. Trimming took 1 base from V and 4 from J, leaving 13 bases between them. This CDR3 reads CASSELGGGFTEAFF. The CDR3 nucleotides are TGTGCCAGCAGTGAATTGGGGGGAGGCTTCACTGAAGCTTTCTTT.

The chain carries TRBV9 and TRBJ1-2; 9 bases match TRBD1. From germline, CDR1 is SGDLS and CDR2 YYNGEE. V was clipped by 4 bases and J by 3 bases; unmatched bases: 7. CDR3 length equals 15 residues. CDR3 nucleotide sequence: TGTGCCAGCAGCAAGGGGACAGGGCTGTACTATGGCTACACCTTC. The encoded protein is CASSKGTGLYYGYTF.

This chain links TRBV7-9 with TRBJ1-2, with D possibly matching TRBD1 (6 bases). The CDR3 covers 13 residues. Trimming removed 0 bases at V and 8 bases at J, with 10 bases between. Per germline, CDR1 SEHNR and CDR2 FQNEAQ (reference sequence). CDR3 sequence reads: CASSLAGGRGYTF. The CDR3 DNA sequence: TGTGCCAGCAGCTTAGCCGGGGGGCGAGGCTACACCTTC.

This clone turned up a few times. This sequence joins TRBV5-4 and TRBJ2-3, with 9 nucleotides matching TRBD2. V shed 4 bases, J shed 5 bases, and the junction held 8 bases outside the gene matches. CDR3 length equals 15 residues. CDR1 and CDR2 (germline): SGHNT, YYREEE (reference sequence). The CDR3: CASSATSGYRDTQYF. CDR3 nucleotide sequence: TGTGCCAGCAGCGCGACTAGCGGCTATAGAGATACGCAGTATTTT.

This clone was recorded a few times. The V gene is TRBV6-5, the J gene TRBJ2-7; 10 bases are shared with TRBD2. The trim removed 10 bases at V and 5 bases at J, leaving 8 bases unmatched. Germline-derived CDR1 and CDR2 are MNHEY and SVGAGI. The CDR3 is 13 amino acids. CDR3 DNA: TGTGCCATCCGGCCTAGCGGGAGCGACGAGCAGTACTTC. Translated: CAIRPSGSDEQYF.

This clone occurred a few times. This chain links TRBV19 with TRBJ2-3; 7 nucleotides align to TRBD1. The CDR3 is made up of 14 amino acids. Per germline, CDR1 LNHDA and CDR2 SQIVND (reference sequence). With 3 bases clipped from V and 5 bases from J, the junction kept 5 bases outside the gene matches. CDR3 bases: TGTGCCAGTAGTATTAACAGGGGAGTAGATACGCAGTATTTT. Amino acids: CASSINRGVDTQYF.

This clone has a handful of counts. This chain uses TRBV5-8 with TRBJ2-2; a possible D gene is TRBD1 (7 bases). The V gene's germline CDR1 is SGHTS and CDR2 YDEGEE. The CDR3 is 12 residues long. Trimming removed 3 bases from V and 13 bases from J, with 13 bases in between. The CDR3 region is CASSYQGEVLFF. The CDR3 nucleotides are TGTGCCAGCAGCTATCAGGGGGAGGTGCTGTTTTTT.

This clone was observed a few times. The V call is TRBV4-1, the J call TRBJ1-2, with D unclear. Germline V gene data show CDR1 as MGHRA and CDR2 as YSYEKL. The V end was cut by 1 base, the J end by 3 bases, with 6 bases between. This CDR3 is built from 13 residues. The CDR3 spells CASSQGGDYGYTF. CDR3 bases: TGCGCCAGCAGCCAAGGGGGAGACTATGGCTACACCTTC.

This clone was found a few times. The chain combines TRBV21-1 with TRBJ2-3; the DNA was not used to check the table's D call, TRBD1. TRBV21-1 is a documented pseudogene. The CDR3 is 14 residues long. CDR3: CASSKAWPIDTQYF. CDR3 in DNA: TGTGCCAGCAGCAAAGCTTGGCCGATAGATACGCAGTATTTT.

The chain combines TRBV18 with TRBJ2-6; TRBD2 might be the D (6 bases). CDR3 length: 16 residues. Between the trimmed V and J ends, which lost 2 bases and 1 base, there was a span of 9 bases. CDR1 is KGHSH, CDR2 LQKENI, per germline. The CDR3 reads CASSPFGRSGANVLTF. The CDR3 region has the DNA TGTGCCAGCTCACCATTCGGGAGATCTGGGGCCAACGTCCTGACTTTC.

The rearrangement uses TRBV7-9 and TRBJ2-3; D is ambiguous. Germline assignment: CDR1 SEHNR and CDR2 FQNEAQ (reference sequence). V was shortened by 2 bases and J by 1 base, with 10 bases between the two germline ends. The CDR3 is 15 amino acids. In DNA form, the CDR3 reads TGTGCCAGCAGCTTATCCCCTCAGGGCACAGATACGCAGTATTTT. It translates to CASSLSPQGTDTQYF.

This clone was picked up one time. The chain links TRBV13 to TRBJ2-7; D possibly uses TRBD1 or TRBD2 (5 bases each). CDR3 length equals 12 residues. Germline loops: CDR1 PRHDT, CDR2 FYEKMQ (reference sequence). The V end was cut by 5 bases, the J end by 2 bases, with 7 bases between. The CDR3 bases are TGTGCCAGCAGCGAGGGACCCTACGAGCAGTACTTC. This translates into CASSEGPYEQYF.

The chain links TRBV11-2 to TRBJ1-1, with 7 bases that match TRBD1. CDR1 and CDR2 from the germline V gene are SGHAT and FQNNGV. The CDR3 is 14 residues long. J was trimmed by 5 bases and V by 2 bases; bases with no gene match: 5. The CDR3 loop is CASSLRQGGTEAFF. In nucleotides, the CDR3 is TGTGCCAGCAGCTTACGACAGGGAGGGACTGAAGCTTTCTTT. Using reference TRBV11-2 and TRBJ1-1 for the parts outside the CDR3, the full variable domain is EAGVAQSPRYKIIEKRQSVAFWCNPISGHATLYWYQQILGQGPKLLIQFQNNGVVDDSQLPKDRFSAERLKGVDSTLKIQPAKLEDSAVYLCASSLRQGGTEAFFGQGTRLTVV.